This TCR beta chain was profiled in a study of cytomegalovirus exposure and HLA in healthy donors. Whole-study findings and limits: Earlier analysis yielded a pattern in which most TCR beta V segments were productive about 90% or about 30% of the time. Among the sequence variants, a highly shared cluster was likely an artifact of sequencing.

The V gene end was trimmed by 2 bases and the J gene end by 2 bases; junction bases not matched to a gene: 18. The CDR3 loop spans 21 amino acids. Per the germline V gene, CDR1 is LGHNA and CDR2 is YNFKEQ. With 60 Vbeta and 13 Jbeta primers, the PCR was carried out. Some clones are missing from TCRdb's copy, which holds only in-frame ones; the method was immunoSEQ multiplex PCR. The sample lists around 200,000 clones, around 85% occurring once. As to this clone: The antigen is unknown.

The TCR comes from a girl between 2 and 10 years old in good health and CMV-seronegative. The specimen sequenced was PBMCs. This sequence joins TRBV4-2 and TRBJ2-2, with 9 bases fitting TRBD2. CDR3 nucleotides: TGTGCCAGCAGCCAATTTCCTGAGACTAGCGGCCCTAAGGCAAACACCGGGGAGCTGTTTTTT. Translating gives CASSQFPETSGPKANTGELFF.